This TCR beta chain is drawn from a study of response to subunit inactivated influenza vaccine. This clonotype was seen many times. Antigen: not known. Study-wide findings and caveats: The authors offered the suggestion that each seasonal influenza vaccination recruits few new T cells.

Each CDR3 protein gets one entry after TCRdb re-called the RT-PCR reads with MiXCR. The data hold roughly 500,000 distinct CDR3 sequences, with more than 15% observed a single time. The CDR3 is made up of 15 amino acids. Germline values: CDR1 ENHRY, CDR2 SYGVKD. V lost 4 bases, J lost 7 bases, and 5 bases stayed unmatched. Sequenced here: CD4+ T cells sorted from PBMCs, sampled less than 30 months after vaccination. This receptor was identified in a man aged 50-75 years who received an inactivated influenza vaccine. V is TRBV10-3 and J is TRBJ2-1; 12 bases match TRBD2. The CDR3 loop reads CAISATSGRSNEQFF. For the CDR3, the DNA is TGTGCCATCAGTGCGACTAGCGGGAGAAGTAATGAGCAGTTCTTC.